A selection of T cell receptor beta chains follows, all from one sample in a study of blood T cell repertoires in COVID-19. Only in-frame clones appear in the TCRdb table, and some are missing; sequencing was by immunoSEQ multiplex PCR. This table has roughly 150,000 clones, 75% to 90% appearing once. The sample was peripheral blood. These receptors were collected from a middle-aged woman with acute or convalescent COVID-19. Both conserved end residues are part of each CDR3. The D gene is left open where the match is weak. For some rows the clone size is stated as once, few or many, or as a class when expanded; others skip it.

CDR3aa: CASRLAVSETQYF; CDR3nt: TGTGCCAGCCGACTAGCGGTCTCGGAGACCCAGTACTTC; d_gene: TRBD2; j_gene: TRBJ2-5; v_gene: TRBV7-9; abundance: few
CDR3aa: CASSNTGTGDQKQYF; CDR3nt: TGTGCCAGCAGTAACACCGGGACAGGGGATCAGAAGCAGTACTTC; d_gene: TRBD1; j_gene: TRBJ2-7; v_gene: TRBV6-2/TRBV6-3; abundance: -
CDR3aa: CASSITSVTPYYSYNEQFF; CDR3nt: TGTGCCAGTAGTATAACTAGCGTCACGCCATATTACTCCTACAATGAGCAGTTCTTC; d_gene: TRBD2; j_gene: TRBJ2-1; v_gene: TRBV19; abundance: once
CDR3aa: CARSGLAVTGELFF; CDR3nt: TGTGCCAGGTCGGGACTAGCTGTCACCGGGGAGCTGTTTTTT; d_gene: TRBD2; j_gene: TRBJ2-2; v_gene: TRBV19; abundance: -
CDR3aa: CAWSRRPSGRATYEQYF; CDR3nt: TGTGCCTGGAGTCGTCGCCCGTCGGGCAGGGCGACCTACGAGCAGTACTTC; d_gene: -; j_gene: TRBJ2-7; v_gene: TRBV30; abundance: few
CDR3aa: CASSLAGTGGTDTQYF; CDR3nt: TGTGCCAGCAGCTTAGCCGGGACAGGGGGAACAGATACGCAGTATTTT; d_gene: TRBD1; j_gene: TRBJ2-3; v_gene: TRBV7-9; abundance: once
CDR3aa: CASSLAIGNAYEQYF; CDR3nt: TGTGCCAGCAGCTTAGCGATCGGGAACGCCTACGAGCAGTACTTC; d_gene: -; j_gene: TRBJ2-7; v_gene: TRBV27; abundance: -
CDR3aa: CASGLGGGSTYNEQFF; CDR3nt: TGTGCTAGTGGTTTGGGGGGCGGGAGTACGTACAATGAGCAGTTCTTC; d_gene: TRBD2; j_gene: TRBJ2-1; v_gene: TRBV12-5; abundance: -
CDR3aa: CAISDSGGYTF; CDR3nt: TGTGCCATCAGTGATTCGGGTGGCTACACCTTC; d_gene: -; j_gene: TRBJ1-2; v_gene: TRBV10-3; abundance: -
CDR3aa: CASSPRYRDLTGELFF; CDR3nt: TGTGCCAGCAGCCCTCGATACAGGGACCTCACCGGGGAGCTGTTTTTT; d_gene: -; j_gene: TRBJ2-2; v_gene: TRBV9; abundance: once
CDR3aa: CASSLGTSPATDTQYF; CDR3nt: TGTGCCAGCAGCTTAGGGACTAGCCCCGCCACAGATACGCAGTATTTT; d_gene: TRBD2; j_gene: TRBJ2-3; v_gene: TRBV7-3; abundance: once
CDR3aa: CASSLDRGLGEKLFF; CDR3nt: TGTGCCAGCAGTTTAGACAGGGGGCTAGGGGAAAAACTGTTTTTT; d_gene: TRBD1; j_gene: TRBJ1-4; v_gene: TRBV27; abundance: -
CDR3aa: CASSDWGRTGLVGYEQYF; CDR3nt: TGTGCCAGCAGTGACTGGGGTAGAACGGGACTAGTTGGCTACGAGCAGTACTTC; d_gene: TRBD2; j_gene: TRBJ2-7; v_gene: TRBV2; abundance: -
CDR3aa: CASSLYRGSYNEQFF; CDR3nt: TGTGCCAGCAGCCTATACAGGGGCTCCTACAATGAGCAGTTCTTC; d_gene: TRBD1; j_gene: TRBJ2-1; v_gene: TRBV14; abundance: -
CDR3aa: CASSLKEDRTNEKLFF; CDR3nt: TGTGCCAGCAGTTTAAAGGAGGACAGAACTAATGAAAAACTGTTTTTT; d_gene: -; j_gene: TRBJ1-4; v_gene: TRBV7-9; abundance: -
CDR3aa: CASSHSGGYDEQFF; CDR3nt: TGTGCCAGCAGCCACAGCGGGGGGTACGACGAGCAGTTCTTC; d_gene: TRBD2; j_gene: TRBJ2-1; v_gene: TRBV3-1/TRBV3-2; abundance: -